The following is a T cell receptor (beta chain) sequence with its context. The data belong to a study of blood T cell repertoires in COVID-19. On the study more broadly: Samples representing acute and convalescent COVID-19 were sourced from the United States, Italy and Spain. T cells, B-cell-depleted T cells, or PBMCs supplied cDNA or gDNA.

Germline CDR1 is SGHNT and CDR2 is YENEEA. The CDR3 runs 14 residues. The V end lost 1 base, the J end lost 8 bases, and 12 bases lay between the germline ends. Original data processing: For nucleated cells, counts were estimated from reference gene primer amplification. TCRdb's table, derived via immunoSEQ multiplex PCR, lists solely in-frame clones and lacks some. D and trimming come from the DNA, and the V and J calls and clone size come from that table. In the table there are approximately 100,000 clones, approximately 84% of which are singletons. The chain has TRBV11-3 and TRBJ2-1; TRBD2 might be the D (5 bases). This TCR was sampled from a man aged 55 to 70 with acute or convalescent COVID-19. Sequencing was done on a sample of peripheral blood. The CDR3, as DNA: TGTGCCAGCAGCTTAGGAGGGCAGGTCGATGAGCAGTTCTTC. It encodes CASSLGGQVDEQFF.